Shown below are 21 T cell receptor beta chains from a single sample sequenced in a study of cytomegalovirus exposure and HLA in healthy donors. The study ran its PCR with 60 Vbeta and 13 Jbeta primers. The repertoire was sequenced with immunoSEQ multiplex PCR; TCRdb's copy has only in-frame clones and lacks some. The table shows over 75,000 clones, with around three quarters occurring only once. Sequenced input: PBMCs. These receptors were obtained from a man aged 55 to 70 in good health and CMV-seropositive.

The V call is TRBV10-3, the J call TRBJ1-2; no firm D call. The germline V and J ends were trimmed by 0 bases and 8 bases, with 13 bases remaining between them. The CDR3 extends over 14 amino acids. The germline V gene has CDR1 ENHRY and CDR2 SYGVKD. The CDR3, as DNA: TGTGCCATCAGTGAGTCGTATGGAGGAGGCGGCTACACCTTC. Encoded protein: CAISESYGGGGYTF.

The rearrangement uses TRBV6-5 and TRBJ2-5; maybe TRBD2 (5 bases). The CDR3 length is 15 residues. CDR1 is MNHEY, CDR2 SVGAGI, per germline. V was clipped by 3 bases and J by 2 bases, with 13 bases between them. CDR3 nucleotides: TGTGCCAGCAGTTATACGGAGCTAGCTCAAGAGACCCAGTACTTC. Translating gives CASSYTELAQETQYF.

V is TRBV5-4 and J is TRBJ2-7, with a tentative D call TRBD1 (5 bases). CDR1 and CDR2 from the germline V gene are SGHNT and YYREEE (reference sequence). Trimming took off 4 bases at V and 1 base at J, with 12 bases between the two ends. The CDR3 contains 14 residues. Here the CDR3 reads CASSARQTSYEQYF. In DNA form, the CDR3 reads TGTGCCAGCAGCGCCCGACAGACTTCCTACGAGCAGTACTTC.

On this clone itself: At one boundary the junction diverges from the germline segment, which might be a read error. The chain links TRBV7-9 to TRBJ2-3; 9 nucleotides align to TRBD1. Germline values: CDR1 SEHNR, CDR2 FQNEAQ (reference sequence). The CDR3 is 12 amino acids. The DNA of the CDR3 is TGTTCCAGCAGGACAGGGGTCGATACGCAGTATTTT. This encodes CSSRTGVDTQYF.

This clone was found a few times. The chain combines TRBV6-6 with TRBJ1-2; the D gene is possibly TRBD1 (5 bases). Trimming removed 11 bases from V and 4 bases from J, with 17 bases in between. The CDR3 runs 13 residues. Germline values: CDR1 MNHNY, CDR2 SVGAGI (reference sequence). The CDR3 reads CAGQKGLTYGYTF. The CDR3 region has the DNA TGTGCCGGTCAGAAGGGACTAACCTATGGCTACACCTTC.

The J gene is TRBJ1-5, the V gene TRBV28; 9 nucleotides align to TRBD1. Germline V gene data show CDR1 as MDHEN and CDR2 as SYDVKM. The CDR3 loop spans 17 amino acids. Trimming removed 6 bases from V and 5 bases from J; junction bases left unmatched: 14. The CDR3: CASSDLTRDREYQPQHF. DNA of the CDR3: TGTGCCAGCAGCGACCTGACTCGGGACAGGGAGTATCAGCCCCAGCATTTT.

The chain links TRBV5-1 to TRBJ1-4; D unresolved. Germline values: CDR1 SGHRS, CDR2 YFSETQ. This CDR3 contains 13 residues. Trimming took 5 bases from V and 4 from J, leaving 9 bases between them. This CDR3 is CASRGQVNEKLFF. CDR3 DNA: TGCGCCAGCAGAGGTCAGGTTAATGAAAAACTGTTTTTT.

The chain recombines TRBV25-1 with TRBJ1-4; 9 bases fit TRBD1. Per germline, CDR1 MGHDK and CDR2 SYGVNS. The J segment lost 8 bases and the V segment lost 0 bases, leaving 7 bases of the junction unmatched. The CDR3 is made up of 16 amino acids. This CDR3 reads CASSEYKTGGIEKLFF. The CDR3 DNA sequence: TGTGCCAGCAGTGAATATAAGACAGGGGGAATAGAAAAACTGTTTTTT.

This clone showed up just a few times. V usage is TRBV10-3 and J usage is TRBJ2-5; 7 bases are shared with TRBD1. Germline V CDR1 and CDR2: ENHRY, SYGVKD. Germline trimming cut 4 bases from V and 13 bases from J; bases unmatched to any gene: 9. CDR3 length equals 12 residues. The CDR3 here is CAISGDSGQPYF. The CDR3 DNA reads TGTGCCATCAGTGGCGATTCGGGACAGCCGTACTTC.

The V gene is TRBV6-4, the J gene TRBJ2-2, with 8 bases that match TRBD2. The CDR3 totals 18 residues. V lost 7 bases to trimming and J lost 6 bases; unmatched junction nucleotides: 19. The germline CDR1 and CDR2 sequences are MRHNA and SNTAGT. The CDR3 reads CASKELGRGALRPGELFF. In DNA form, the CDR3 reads TGTGCCAGCAAGGAGCTGGGGCGGGGGGCCTTGCGACCCGGGGAGCTGTTTTTT.

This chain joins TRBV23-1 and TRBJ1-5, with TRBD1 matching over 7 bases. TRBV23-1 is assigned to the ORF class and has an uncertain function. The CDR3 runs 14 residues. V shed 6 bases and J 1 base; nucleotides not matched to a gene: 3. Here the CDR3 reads CASRTGWSNQPQHF. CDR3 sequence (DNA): TGCGCCAGCAGGACAGGGTGGAGCAATCAGCCCCAGCATTTT.

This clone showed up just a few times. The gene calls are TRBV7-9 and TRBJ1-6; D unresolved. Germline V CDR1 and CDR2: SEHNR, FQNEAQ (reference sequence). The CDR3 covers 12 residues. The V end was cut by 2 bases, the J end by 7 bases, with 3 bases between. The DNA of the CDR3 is TGTGCCAGCAGCTTACAAAATTCACCCCTCCACTTT. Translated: CASSLQNSPLHF.

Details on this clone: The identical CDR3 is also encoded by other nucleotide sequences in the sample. CDR3 sequence: CASSGTGGIYGYTF. The CDR3, as DNA: TGTGCCAGCAGTGGGACAGGGGGTATCTATGGCTACACCTTC. The V call is TRBV2, the J call TRBJ1-2; 10 positions match TRBD1. Germline V gene lookup returns CDR1 SNHLY and CDR2 FYNNEI. The CDR3 loop spans 14 amino acids. J lost 4 bases, V lost 4 bases, and 3 bases had no gene match. Combining the CDR3 with reference TRBV2 and TRBJ1-2 gives the whole variable domain EPEVTQTPSHQVTQMGQEVILRCVPISNHLYFYWYRQILGQKVEFLVSFYNNEISEKSEIFDDQFSVERPDGSNFTLKIRSTKLEDSAMYFCASSGTGGIYGYTFGSGTRLTVV.

CDR3 sequence: CATSRAEGQRGSPLHF. The CDR3, as DNA: TGTGCCACCAGCAGAGCCGAAGGACAGCGCGGGTCACCCCTCCACTTT. The chain uses TRBV15 and TRBJ1-6; a possible D gene is TRBD1 (6 bases). The CDR3 consists of 16 residues. Germline V lookup: CDR1 LNHNV, CDR2 YYDKDF (reference sequence). V lost 1 base and J 10 bases, leaving 17 bases between the germline ends.

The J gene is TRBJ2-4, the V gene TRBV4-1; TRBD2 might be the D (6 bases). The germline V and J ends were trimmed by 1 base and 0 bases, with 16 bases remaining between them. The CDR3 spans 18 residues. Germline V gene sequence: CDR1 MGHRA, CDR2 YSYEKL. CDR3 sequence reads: CASSQGLPLGGAKNIQYF. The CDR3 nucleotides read TGCGCCAGCAGCCAAGGCCTTCCTTTGGGGGGAGCCAAAAACATTCAGTACTTC.

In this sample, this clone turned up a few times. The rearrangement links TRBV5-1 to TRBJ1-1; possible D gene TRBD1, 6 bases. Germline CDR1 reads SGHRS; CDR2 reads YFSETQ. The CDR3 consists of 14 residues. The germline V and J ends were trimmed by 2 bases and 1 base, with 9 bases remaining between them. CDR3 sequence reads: CASSFGGQNTEAFF. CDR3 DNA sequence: TGCGCCAGCAGCTTCGGGGGGCAGAACACTGAAGCTTTCTTT.

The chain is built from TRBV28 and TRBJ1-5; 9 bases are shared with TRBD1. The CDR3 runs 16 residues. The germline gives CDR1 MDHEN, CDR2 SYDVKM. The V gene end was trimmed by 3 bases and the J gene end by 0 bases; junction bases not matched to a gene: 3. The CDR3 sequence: CASSLGTGLSNQPQHF. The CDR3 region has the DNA TGTGCCAGCAGTTTGGGGACAGGGCTTAGCAATCAGCCCCAGCATTTT.

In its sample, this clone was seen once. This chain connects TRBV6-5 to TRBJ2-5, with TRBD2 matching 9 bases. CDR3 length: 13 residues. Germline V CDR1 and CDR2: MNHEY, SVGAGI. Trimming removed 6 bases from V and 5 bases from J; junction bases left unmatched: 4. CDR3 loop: CASRTAGGETQYF. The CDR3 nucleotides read TGTGCCAGCAGGACCGCGGGGGGGGAGACCCAGTACTTC.

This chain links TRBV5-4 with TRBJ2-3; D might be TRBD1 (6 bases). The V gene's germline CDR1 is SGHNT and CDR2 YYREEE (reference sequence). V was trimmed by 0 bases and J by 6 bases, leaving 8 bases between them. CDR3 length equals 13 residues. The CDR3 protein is CASSLDREDTQYF. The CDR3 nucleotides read TGTGCCAGCAGCTTGGACAGGGAGGATACGCAGTATTTT.

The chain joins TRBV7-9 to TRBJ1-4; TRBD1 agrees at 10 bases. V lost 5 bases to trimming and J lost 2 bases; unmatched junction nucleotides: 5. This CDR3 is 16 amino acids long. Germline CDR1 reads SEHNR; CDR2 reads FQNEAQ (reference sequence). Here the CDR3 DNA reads TGTGCCAGCAGCCGGGGACAGGGGACGACTAATGAAAAACTGTTTTTT. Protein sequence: CASSRGQGTTNEKLFF.

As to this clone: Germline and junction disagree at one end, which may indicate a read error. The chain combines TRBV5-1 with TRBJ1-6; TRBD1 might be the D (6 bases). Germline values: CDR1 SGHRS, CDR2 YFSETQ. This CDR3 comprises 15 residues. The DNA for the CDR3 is TGCGCCAGCACCTTGCTGGGGGCTGAAAATTCACCCCTCCACTTT. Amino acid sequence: CASTLLGAENSPLHF.